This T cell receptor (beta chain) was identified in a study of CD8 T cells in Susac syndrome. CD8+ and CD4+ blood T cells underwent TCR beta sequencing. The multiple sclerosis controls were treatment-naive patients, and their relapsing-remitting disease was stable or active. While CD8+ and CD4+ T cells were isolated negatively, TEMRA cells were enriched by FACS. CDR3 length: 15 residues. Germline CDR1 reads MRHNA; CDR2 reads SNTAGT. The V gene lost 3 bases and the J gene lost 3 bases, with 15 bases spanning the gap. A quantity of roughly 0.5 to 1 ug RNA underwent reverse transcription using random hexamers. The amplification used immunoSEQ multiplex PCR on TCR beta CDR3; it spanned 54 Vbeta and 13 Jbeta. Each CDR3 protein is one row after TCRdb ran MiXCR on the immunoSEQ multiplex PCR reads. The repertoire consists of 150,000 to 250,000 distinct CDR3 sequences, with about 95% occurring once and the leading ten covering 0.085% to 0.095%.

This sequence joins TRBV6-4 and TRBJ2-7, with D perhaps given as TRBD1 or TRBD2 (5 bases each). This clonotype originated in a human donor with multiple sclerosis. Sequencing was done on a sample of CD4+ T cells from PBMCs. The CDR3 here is CASSEGPGRNYEQYF. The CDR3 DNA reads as TGTGCCAGCAGTGAGGGGCCGGGACGGAACTACGAGCAGTACTTC.